Shown below are 6 T cell receptor beta chains from a single sample sequenced in a study of shared clonotypes between healthy human individuals (TCRdb year 2020). The library was produced with the immunoSEQ multiplex PCR assay. TCRdb took over this immuneACCESS table, retaining in-frame rearrangements with V and J assigned. Such tables are incomplete; in checked studies, under half of the missing clones stem from an unresolved V gene, and the remainder is unexplained. Within this sample are approximately 340,000 clones, with less than 75% of them counted one time only. The top ten clonotypes cover around 9.3% of the sample. Sequencing was performed on memory CD4+ T cells sorted from blood. What this sample's cell subset or site label stands for: CD45RA-negative fraction. Receptor source: a man aged 25-45 years in good health.

Many counts were recorded for this clone. The chain recombines TRBV6-1 with TRBJ1-5; no definite D call. Germline CDR1 MNHNS, CDR2 SASEGT. V was pared by 5 bases and J by 3 bases, with 14 bases between. This CDR3 comprises 15 residues. Written as DNA, the CDR3 is TGTGCCAGCAGTAGGTCAGACTCTTACAATCAGCCCCAGCATTTT. Translation gives CASSRSDSYNQPQHF.

The rearrangement uses TRBV10-1 and TRBJ2-2, with D uncertain. The V gene lost 6 bases and the J gene lost 5 bases, with 10 bases spanning the gap. This CDR3 contains 13 residues. The V gene's germline CDR1 is WNHNN and CDR2 SYGVQD (reference sequence). The CDR3 DNA is TGCGCCAGCAGCCCCATTGGGACCGGGGAGCTGTTTTTT. Amino acids: CASSPIGTGELFF.

This clone came up a few times. This chain joins TRBV7-2 and TRBJ1-2; no firm D call. The germline CDR1 and CDR2 sequences are SGHTA and FQGNSA. Trimming stripped 5 bases from V and 4 bases from J, with 5 bases between. The CDR3 loop spans 11 amino acids. CDR3 region: CASSPSYGYTF. The CDR3 DNA follows: TGTGCCAGCAGCCCCAGCTATGGCTACACCTTC.

This chain links TRBV10-3 with TRBJ2-7; 16 positions match TRBD2. There are 19 residues in the CDR3. Germline CDR1 reads ENHRY; CDR2 reads SYGVKD. Trimming at V came to 2 bases and at J to 1 base, leaving 8 bases not matched to a gene. The CDR3 loop is CAISERGLAGGPNSYEQYF. CDR3 DNA: TGTGCCATCAGTGAGAGGGGACTAGCGGGAGGGCCCAATTCCTACGAGCAGTACTTC.

The gene calls are TRBV19 and TRBJ2-5, with a weak D call TRBD1 (5 bases). Germline values: CDR1 LNHDA, CDR2 SQIVND (reference sequence). There are 14 residues in the CDR3. Trimming took 4 bases from V and 0 from J, leaving 9 bases between them. The CDR3 sequence: CASSTDTYQETQYF. CDR3 sequence (DNA): TGTGCCAGTAGTACGGACACGTACCAAGAGACCCAGTACTTC.

This chain joins TRBV5-5 and TRBJ1-4; no reliable D call. This CDR3 comprises 15 residues. The germline V gene has CDR1 SGHKS and CDR2 YYEKEE (reference sequence). V shed 5 bases and J shed 7 bases, with 18 bases lying between them. This CDR3 reads CASRYGPAPAEKLFF. In nucleotides, the CDR3 is TGTGCCAGCAGATATGGACCCGCTCCCGCTGAAAAACTGTTTTTT. Variable domain in full (rest from reference TRBV5-5 and TRBJ1-4): DAGVTQSPTHLIKTRGQQVTLRCSPISGHKSVSWYQQVLGQGPQFIFQYYEKEERGRGNFPDRFSARQFPNYSSELNVNALLLGDSALYLCASRYGPAPAEKLFFGSGTQLSVL.